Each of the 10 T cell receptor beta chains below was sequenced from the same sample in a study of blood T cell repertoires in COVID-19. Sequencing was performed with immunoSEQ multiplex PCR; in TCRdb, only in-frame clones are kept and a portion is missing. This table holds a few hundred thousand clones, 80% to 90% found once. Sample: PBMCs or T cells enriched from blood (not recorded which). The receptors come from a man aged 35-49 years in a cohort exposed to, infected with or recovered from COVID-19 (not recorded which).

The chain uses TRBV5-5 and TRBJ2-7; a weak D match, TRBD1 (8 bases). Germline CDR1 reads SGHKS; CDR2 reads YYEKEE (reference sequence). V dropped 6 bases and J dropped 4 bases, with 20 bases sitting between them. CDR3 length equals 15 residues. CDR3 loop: CASTIGGTGRYEQYF. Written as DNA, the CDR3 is TGTGCCAGCACCATCGGGGGGACAGGTCGTTACGAGCAGTACTTC.

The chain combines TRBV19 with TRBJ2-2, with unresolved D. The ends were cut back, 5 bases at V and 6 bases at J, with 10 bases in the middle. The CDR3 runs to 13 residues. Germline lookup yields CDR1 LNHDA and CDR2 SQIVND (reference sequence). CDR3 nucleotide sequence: TGTGCCAGTAGTCCCCTCGGAGCCGGGGAGCTGTTTTTT. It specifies CASSPLGAGELFF.

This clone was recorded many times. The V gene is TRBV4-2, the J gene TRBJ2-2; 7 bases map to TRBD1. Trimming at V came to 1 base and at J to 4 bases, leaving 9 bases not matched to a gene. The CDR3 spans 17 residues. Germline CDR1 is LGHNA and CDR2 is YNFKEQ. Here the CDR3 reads CASSQGSRGSGTGELFF. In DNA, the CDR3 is TGTGCCAGCAGCCAAGGAAGCAGGGGGTCGGGCACCGGGGAGCTGTTTTTT.

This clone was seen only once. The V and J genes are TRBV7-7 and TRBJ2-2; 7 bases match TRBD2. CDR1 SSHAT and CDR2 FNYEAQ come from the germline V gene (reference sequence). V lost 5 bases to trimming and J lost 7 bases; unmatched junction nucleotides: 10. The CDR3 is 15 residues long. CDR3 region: CASSQRWGGVGELFF. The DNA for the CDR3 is TGTGCCAGCAGCCAAAGATGGGGGGGAGTCGGGGAGCTGTTTTTT.

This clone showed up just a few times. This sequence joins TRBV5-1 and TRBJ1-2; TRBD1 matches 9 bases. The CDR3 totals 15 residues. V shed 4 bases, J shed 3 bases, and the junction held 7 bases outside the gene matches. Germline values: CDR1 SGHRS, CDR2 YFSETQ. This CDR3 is CASSPGTGFDYGYTF. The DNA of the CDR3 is TGCGCCAGCAGCCCCGGGACAGGGTTTGACTATGGCTACACCTTC.

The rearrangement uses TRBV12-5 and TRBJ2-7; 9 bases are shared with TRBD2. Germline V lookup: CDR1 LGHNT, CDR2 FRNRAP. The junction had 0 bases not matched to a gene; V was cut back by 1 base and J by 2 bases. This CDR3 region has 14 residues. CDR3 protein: CASGLASGAYEQYF. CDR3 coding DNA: TGTGCTAGTGGTTTGGCTAGCGGGGCCTACGAGCAGTACTTC.

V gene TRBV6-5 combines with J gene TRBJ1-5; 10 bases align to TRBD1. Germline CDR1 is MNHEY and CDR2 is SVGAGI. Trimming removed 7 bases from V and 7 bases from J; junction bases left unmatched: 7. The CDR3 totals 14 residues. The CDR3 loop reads CASKGTGVGQPQHF. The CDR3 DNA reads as TGTGCCAGCAAAGGGACAGGGGTTGGGCAGCCCCAGCATTTT.

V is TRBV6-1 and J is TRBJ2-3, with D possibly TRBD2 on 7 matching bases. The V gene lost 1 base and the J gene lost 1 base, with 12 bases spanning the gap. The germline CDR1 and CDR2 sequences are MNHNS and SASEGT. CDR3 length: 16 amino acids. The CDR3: CASSEGGGLGTDTQYF. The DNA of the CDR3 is TGTGCCAGCAGTGAAGGGGGGGGCTTGGGCACAGATACGCAGTATTTT.

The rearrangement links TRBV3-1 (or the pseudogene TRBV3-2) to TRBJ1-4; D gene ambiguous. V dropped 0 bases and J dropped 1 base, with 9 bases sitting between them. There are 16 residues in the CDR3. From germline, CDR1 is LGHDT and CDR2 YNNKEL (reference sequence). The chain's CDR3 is CASSQDLLRTNEKLFF. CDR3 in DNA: TGTGCCAGCAGCCAAGATCTGCTCAGAACTAATGAAAAACTGTTTTTT.

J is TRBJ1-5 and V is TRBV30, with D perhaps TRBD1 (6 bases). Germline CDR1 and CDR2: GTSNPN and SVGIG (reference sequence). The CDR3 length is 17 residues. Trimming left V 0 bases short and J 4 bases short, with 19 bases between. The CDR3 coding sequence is TGTGCCTGGAGTGTAAGAAACGGCAGGGGATCAAATCAGCCCCAGCATTTT. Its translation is CAWSVRNGRGSNQPQHF.